The clone carrying this T cell receptor (beta chain) was detected only a few times. This record comes from a study of OX40 agonist ivuxolimab in advanced cancers. Germline CDR1 LGHNA, CDR2 YSLEER. The CDR3 is 13 residues long. V lost 0 bases to trimming and J lost 4 bases, with 3 bases between them. Measured with immunoSEQ multiplex PCR; TCRdb has only the in-frame clones, and not every one. The profile shows just over 20,000 clones, about 89% of them singletons. The input for sequencing was CD4+ or CD8+ T cells sorted from blood, taken in a trial of the OX40 agonist ivuxolimab. The V gene is TRBV4-3, the J gene TRBJ1-4; D is unclear. The receptor was isolated from an adult with an advanced solid tumor such as melanoma, head and neck, liver or kidney cancer. CDR3 coding DNA: TGCGCCAGCAGCCAAGATTTTAATGAAAAACTGTTTTTT. This gives the protein CASSQDFNEKLFF.